The source of this T cell receptor beta chain is a study of T cells in Graves' hyperthyroidism and ophthalmopathy. RNA transcripts were the template for amplifying TCR beta CDR3 regions. The HTBI primer set was used in a first-round RT-PCR of the TCR CDR3. In TCRdb, the multiplex PCR reads were re-called with MiXCR into one record per CDR3 protein. This table has hundreds of thousands of distinct CDR3 sequences, about 45% appearing once. Germline CDR1 is ENHRY and CDR2 is SYGVKD. This CDR3 spans 15 amino acids. V gave up 3 bases and J gave up 3 bases, with 11 bases separating them. There are many counts of this clonotype. Its specificity is not known. Study-level findings and limits: The authors' 13 V-J model separated ophthalmopathy from stable hyperthyroidism.

Source material: peripheral blood or thyroid tissue (not recorded which). This receptor was obtained from a woman in her late teens or twenties with Graves' hyperthyroidism. The chain has TRBV10-3 and TRBJ2-2; D ambiguous. This chain's CDR3 is CAISDEASHTGELFF. The CDR3, as DNA: TGTGCCATCAGTGATGAGGCTTCGCACACCGGGGAGCTGTTTTTT.